These 27 T cell receptor beta chains were sequenced from one sample in a study of technical replicates of blood from several donors. Assay: immunoSEQ multiplex PCR; the TCRdb copy retains only in-frame clones and omits some. The data hold over 65,000 clones, with about 94% observed a single time. Specimen: T cells isolated from PBMCs. Receptors originate from a human donor in good health.

The chain employs TRBV6-4 and TRBJ2-1, with D possibly TRBD2 on 5 matching bases. V lost 4 bases to trimming and J lost 8 bases, with 15 bases between them. The germline V gene has CDR1 MRHNA and CDR2 SNTAGT. This CDR3 has 14 residues. The CDR3 loop reads CASSARLSLDEQFF. The DNA of the CDR3 is TGTGCCAGCAGTGCCAGACTATCCCTCGATGAGCAGTTCTTC.

The rearrangement joins TRBV11-2 to TRBJ1-1; maybe TRBD1 (6 bases). V was pared by 3 bases and J by 4 bases, with 9 bases between. Germline assignment: CDR1 SGHAT and CDR2 FQNNGV. The CDR3 spans 13 residues. The CDR3 spells CASSLNRATEAFF. The CDR3 coding sequence is TGTGCCAGCAGCTTGAACAGGGCCACTGAAGCTTTCTTT.

The chain joins TRBV30 to TRBJ2-7; 7 bases agree with TRBD2. The V gene's germline CDR1 is GTSNPN and CDR2 SVGIG (reference sequence). The V gene end was trimmed by 0 bases and the J gene end by 6 bases; junction bases not matched to a gene: 14. The length of the CDR3 is 16 residues. Here the CDR3 reads CAWSVLRTSAPAEQYF. The CDR3 region has the DNA TGTGCCTGGAGTGTCTTACGGACTAGTGCTCCAGCCGAGCAGTACTTC.

This chain uses TRBV6-1 with TRBJ1-1; a possible D gene is TRBD1 (6 bases). This CDR3 is 15 amino acids long. V lost 5 bases and J 7 bases, leaving 20 bases between the germline ends. Germline assignment: CDR1 MNHNS and CDR2 SASEGT. The CDR3, as DNA: TGTGCCAGCAGTTCCCGAAGGGGGGGGGCCAGTGAAGCTTTCTTT. It codes for CASSSRRGGASEAFF.

V gene TRBV28 combines with J gene TRBJ1-2; perhaps TRBD1 as D (5 bases). Germline-derived CDR1 and CDR2 are MDHEN and SYDVKM. V shed 5 bases and J shed 4 bases, with 11 bases lying between them. The CDR3 length is 13 residues. CDR3 nucleotides: TGTGCCAGCAGTATCAGGGTTAGCTATGGCTACACCTTC. Translating gives CASSIRVSYGYTF.

The chain recombines TRBV14 with TRBJ1-1; 9 bases line up with TRBD1. CDR1 is SGHDN, CDR2 FVKESK, per germline. The CDR3 spans 15 residues. J gave up 7 bases and V 1 base, and 7 bases lay outside the gene matches. CDR3 DNA sequence: TGTGCCAGCAGCCAAGTACAGGGGGCTTATGATGAAGCTTTCTTT. Translation gives CASSQVQGAYDEAFF.

This chain joins TRBV1 and TRBJ1-2; TRBD1, the D gene given by the table, was not confirmed from the DNA. TRBV1 constitutes a pseudogene. This CDR3 spans 14 amino acids. CDR3 bases: TGCACCAGCAGCCAAGAGAGACAGGGACCTGGAGGCACCTTC. Its protein product is CTSSQERQGPGGTF.

This clone was counted between two and nine times. The chain has TRBV7-9 and TRBJ1-5; weak D call: TRBD1 (6 bases). Trimming removed 2 bases from V and 7 bases from J, with 9 bases in between. CDR1 and CDR2 (germline): SEHNR, FQNEAQ (reference sequence). The CDR3 runs 13 residues. This CDR3 reads CASSLQGSQPQHF. The CDR3 region has the DNA TGTGCCAGCAGCTTACAGGGGTCCCAGCCCCAGCATTTT.

The chain combines TRBV19 with TRBJ2-6; unclear D gene. Germline CDR1 is LNHDA and CDR2 is SQIVND (reference sequence). Trimming removed 8 bases at V and 0 bases at J, with 11 bases between. The CDR3 contains 15 residues. CDR3 bases: TGTGCCAGTTCCTATCTGTTCTCTGGGGCCAACGTCCTGACTTTC. Translating it yields CASSYLFSGANVLTF. The variable domain in full, with the rest retrieved from reference TRBV19 and TRBJ2-6, is DGGITQSPKYLFRKEGQNVTLSCEQNLNHDAMYWYRQDPGQGLRLIYYSQIVNDFQKGDIAEGYSVSREKKESFPLTVTSAQKNPTAFYLCASSYLFSGANVLTFGAGSRLTVL.

V is TRBV4-1 and J is TRBJ2-7, with D maybe TRBD2 (5 bases). This CDR3 region has 14 residues. V gave up 0 bases and J gave up 3 bases, with 9 bases separating them. Germline lookup yields CDR1 MGHRA and CDR2 YSYEKL. The CDR3 spells CASSQDDRGYEQYF. CDR3 bases: TGCGCCAGCAGCCAAGATGACCGGGGCTACGAGCAGTACTTC.

The chain uses TRBV5-1 and TRBJ2-1; 7 nucleotides agree with TRBD2. CDR1 and CDR2 (germline): SGHRS, YFSETQ. J gave up 0 bases and V 7 bases, and 1 base lay outside the gene matches. The CDR3 totals 13 residues. The CDR3 reads CASWDYSYNEQFF. For the CDR3, the DNA is TGCGCCAGCTGGGACTACTCCTACAATGAGCAGTTCTTC.

This sequence joins TRBV12-5 and TRBJ2-5; 9 bases map to TRBD2. This CDR3 spans 17 amino acids. The germline gives CDR1 LGHNT, CDR2 FRNRAP. With 1 base clipped from V and 2 bases from J, the junction kept 8 bases outside the gene matches. The CDR3 here is CASGLGGGLALQETQYF. For the CDR3, the DNA is TGTGCTAGTGGTTTGGGGGGGGGACTAGCACTTCAAGAGACCCAGTACTTC.

This chain links TRBV5-1 with TRBJ2-7; weak D call: TRBD1 (5 bases). Germline lookup yields CDR1 SGHRS and CDR2 YFSETQ. Trimming cost V 9 bases and J 2 bases, with 21 bases left between them. CDR3 length: 15 residues. CDR3 region: CATSRWAGKTYEQYF. CDR3 bases: TGCGCCACCTCCCGCTGGGCAGGGAAGACCTACGAGCAGTACTTC. Complete variable domain (other parts from reference TRBV5-1 and TRBJ2-7): KAGVTQTPRYLIKTRGQQVTLSCSPISGHRSVSWYQQTPGQGLQFLFEYFSETQRNKGNFPGRFSGRQFSNSRSEMNVSTLELGDSALYLCATSRWAGKTYEQYFGPGTRLTVT.

The J gene is TRBJ2-3, the V gene TRBV5-1; D remains unclear. V dropped 3 bases and J dropped 2 bases, with 4 bases sitting between them. CDR1 SGHRS and CDR2 YFSETQ come from the germline V gene. This CDR3 has 12 amino acids. CDR3 sequence (DNA): TGCGCCAGCAGCTCCTTCACAGATACGCAGTATTTT. Translation: CASSSFTDTQYF.

V and J are TRBV10-3 and TRBJ2-1; 13 nucleotides agree with TRBD2. V lost 11 bases to trimming and J lost 5 bases; unmatched junction nucleotides: 12. From germline, CDR1 is ENHRY and CDR2 SYGVKD. The CDR3 is made up of 16 amino acids. The CDR3 DNA follows: TGTGCCGCCCAACAGACCGGGACTAGCGGGAACAATGAGCAGTTCTTC. This sequence encodes CAAQQTGTSGNNEQFF.

Written as DNA, the CDR3 is TGTGCCAGCAGCGTCGACCCTGGGGCCCCCTACGAGCAGTACTTC. This gives the protein CASSVDPGAPYEQYF. The rearrangement joins TRBV9 to TRBJ2-7; a weak D match, TRBD1 (5 bases). CDR1 is SGDLS, CDR2 YYNGEE, per germline. V lost 2 bases to trimming and J lost 2 bases, with 14 bases between them. The CDR3 is 15 residues long.

The chain recombines TRBV7-8 with TRBJ2-1, with D tentatively TRBD2 (6 bases). Trimming took 3 bases from V and 5 from J, leaving 29 bases between them. The CDR3 extends over 20 amino acids. Per the germline V gene, CDR1 is SGHVS and CDR2 is FQNEAQ. The CDR3 spells CASSFREMLYRGMINNEQFF. The CDR3 DNA reads as TGTGCCAGCAGCTTCCGCGAAATGTTATATCGGGGGATGATAAACAATGAGCAGTTCTTC.

The rearrangement uses TRBV6-1 and TRBJ1-2, with unresolved D. This CDR3 contains 14 residues. V was shortened by 3 bases and J by 7 bases, with 15 bases between the two germline ends. The germline V gene encodes CDR1 MNHNS and CDR2 SASEGT. The CDR3 sequence is CASSDQSGLSGYTF. DNA of the CDR3: TGTGCCAGCAGTGATCAGTCGGGGTTGAGTGGCTACACCTTC.

V gene TRBV19 combines with J gene TRBJ1-2; no definite D call. The germline gives CDR1 LNHDA, CDR2 SQIVND (reference sequence). Trimming shortened V by 3 bases and J by 7 bases, and 6 bases separated the two germline ends. This CDR3 contains 11 residues. The DNA for the CDR3 is TGTGCCAGTAGTATTGGGCGTGGCTACACCTTC. Protein product: CASSIGRGYTF.

The rearrangement uses TRBV5-4 and TRBJ1-3; 7 bases agree with TRBD1. The CDR3 is made up of 14 amino acids. The germline CDR1 and CDR2 sequences are SGHNT and YYREEE (reference sequence). The ends lost 10 bases at V and 0 bases at J; junction bases unmatched: 7. CDR3 residues: CALTGASSGNTIYF. The DNA for the CDR3 is TGTGCCCTTACAGGGGCTAGCTCTGGAAACACCATATATTTT.

The gene calls are TRBV7-6 and TRBJ2-4, with D perhaps TRBD2 (5 bases). CDR1 and CDR2 from the germline V gene are SGHVS and FNYEAQ. The germline V and J ends were trimmed by 0 bases and 3 bases, with 21 bases remaining between them. CDR3 length: 19 amino acids. The CDR3 loop reads CASSLAVDSNPDSKNIQYF. The CDR3 DNA follows: TGTGCCAGCAGCTTAGCGGTGGACTCTAACCCCGATAGCAAAAACATTCAGTACTTC.

The chain uses TRBV9 and TRBJ2-2, with 10 nucleotides matching TRBD1. V dropped 4 bases and J dropped 5; count of bases not matched to a gene: 5. This CDR3 comprises 15 residues. Germline V gene data show CDR1 as SGDLS and CDR2 as YYNGEE. The CDR3 DNA sequence: TGTGCCAGCAGCCGCGGGGGACAGGGGACCGGGGAGCTGTTTTTT. It specifies CASSRGGQGTGELFF.

The rearrangement links TRBV19 to TRBJ1-1, with 7 positions matching TRBD1. The V gene's germline CDR1 is LNHDA and CDR2 SQIVND (reference sequence). V gave up 0 bases and J gave up 0 bases; unmatched junction bases: 4. This CDR3 has 16 amino acids. In nucleotides, the CDR3 is TGTGCCAGTAGTATAGATAGAGGGGGCATGAACACTGAAGCTTTCTTT. Translating gives CASSIDRGGMNTEAFF.

The CDR3: CASSIQNSPLHF. As DNA, the CDR3 is TGTGCCAGTAGTATACAAAATTCACCCCTCCACTTT. The J gene is TRBJ1-6, the V gene TRBV19; D uncertain. This CDR3 region has 12 residues. Trimming pared 2 bases from V and 7 bases from J, leaving 3 bases between. CDR1 is LNHDA, CDR2 SQIVND, per germline (reference sequence).

The V gene is TRBV30, the J gene TRBJ1-2; 7 bases map to TRBD1. This CDR3 spans 14 amino acids. V lost 4 bases, J lost 2 bases, and 7 bases stayed unmatched. Germline CDR1 reads GTSNPN; CDR2 reads SVGIG (reference sequence). CDR3 sequence: CAWMKQGPNYGYTF. The CDR3 DNA reads as TGTGCCTGGATGAAACAGGGGCCAAACTATGGCTACACCTTC. Using reference TRBV30 and TRBJ1-2 for the parts outside the CDR3, the full variable domain is SQTIHQWPATLVQPVGSPLSLECTVEGTSNPNLYWYRQAAGRGLQLLFYSVGIGQISSEVPQNLSASRPQDRQFILSSKKLLLSDSGFYLCAWMKQGPNYGYTFGSGTRLTVV.

The chain has TRBV4-2 and TRBJ1-5; D perhaps matches TRBD1 (6 bases). With 0 bases removed from V and 0 bases from J, the gap between germline ends came to 21 bases. The CDR3 is 20 amino acids. The germline gives CDR1 LGHNA, CDR2 YNFKEQ. The CDR3 region is CASSQEVPSRAGASNQPQHF. The CDR3 DNA reads as TGTGCCAGCAGCCAAGAGGTCCCCTCCAGGGCAGGGGCTAGCAATCAGCCCCAGCATTTT.

This chain links TRBV7-9 with TRBJ2-5; the D gene is possibly TRBD2 (5 bases). The CDR3 length is 18 residues. Germline V gives CDR1 SEHNR, CDR2 FQNEAQ (reference sequence). V was clipped by 4 bases and J by 5 bases, with 26 bases between them. CDR3 amino acids: CASSSRGLARVIGETQYF. CDR3 nucleotide sequence: TGTGCCAGCAGCTCCCGAGGGTTAGCAAGAGTCATAGGGGAGACCCAGTACTTC. The complete variable domain, with remaining parts taken from reference TRBV7-9 and TRBJ2-5, reads DTGVSQNPRHKITKRGQNVTFRCDPISEHNRLYWYRQTLGQGPEFLTYFQNEAQLEKSRLLSDRFSAERPKGSFSTLEIQRTEQGDSAMYLCASSSRGLARVIGETQYFGPGTRLLVL.